This T cell receptor beta chain derives from a study of T cells after somatic rescue of genetic block. The ends were cut back, 5 bases at V and 3 bases at J, with 11 bases in the middle. This CDR3 is built from 13 residues. Germline values: CDR1 SGHNT, CDR2 YENEEA. Profiled with immunoSEQ multiplex PCR; TCRdb holds only in-frame clones, not every one. This sample carries some 74,000 clones, roughly 93% of them seen once, and the ten largest clones take approximately 3%. V usage is TRBV11-3 and J usage is TRBJ2-7; no definite D call. Sequencing was done on a sample of peripheral blood mononuclear cells (PBMCs). The receptor comes from a man aged 25 to 40. The CDR3 DNA reads TGTGCCAGCAGCCCAGGCCACAGCTACGAGCAGTACTTC. As protein: CASSPGHSYEQYF.